This is a list of T cell receptor beta chains from one sample in a study of somatic mutations in cytotoxic T cells in rheumatoid arthritis. The assay was immunoSEQ multiplex PCR, and TCRdb's table has in-frame clones only and misses some. The sample records nearly 11,000 clones, 70% to 85% being singletons. Source material: CD8+ T cells sorted from blood. These receptors were collected from a woman aged 55 to 70 with rheumatoid arthritis. Both conserved end residues are part of each CDR3. Fields, in order: V gene, J gene, clone size, D gene, CDR3 protein, CDR3 DNA. The D gene is left open where the match is weak. Only some rows state a clone size, as once, few, many or a class for expanded clones.

v_gene: TRBV9
j_gene: TRBJ2-3
abundance: once
d_gene: -
CDR3aa: CASRGVSTDTQYF
CDR3nt: TGTGCCAGCAGGGGCGTCTCCACAGATACGCAGTATTTT

v_gene: TRBV6-5
j_gene: TRBJ2-5
abundance: once
d_gene: -
CDR3aa: CASSQSRRAGETQYF
CDR3nt: TGTGCCAGCAGCCAATCCCGGAGGGCCGGGGAGACCCAGTACTTC

v_gene: TRBV2
j_gene: TRBJ1-2
abundance: -
d_gene: TRBD1
CDR3aa: CASSDGTDWGYTF
CDR3nt: TGTGCCAGCAGTGATGGGACAGACTGGGGCTACACCTTC

v_gene: TRBV10-3
j_gene: TRBJ1-1
abundance: -
d_gene: -
CDR3aa: CAVLAGDTEAFF
CDR3nt: TGTGCCGTCCTGGCCGGGGACACTGAAGCTTTCTTT

v_gene: TRBV27
j_gene: TRBJ1-5
abundance: -
d_gene: TRBD1
CDR3aa: CASRPGTGHQPQHF
CDR3nt: TGTGCCAGCCGACCCGGGACAGGGCATCAGCCCCAGCATTTT

v_gene: TRBV30
j_gene: TRBJ1-4
abundance: few
d_gene: TRBD1
CDR3aa: CAWSSGTENEKLFF
CDR3nt: TGTGCCTGGAGTTCCGGGACAGAAAATGAAAAACTGTTTTTT

v_gene: TRBV5-4
j_gene: TRBJ2-7
abundance: -
d_gene: -
CDR3aa: CASSQDIASSYEQYF
CDR3nt: TGTGCCAGCAGCCAAGATATAGCCTCGAGCTACGAGCAGTACTTC

v_gene: TRBV6-5
j_gene: TRBJ2-5
abundance: -
d_gene: -
CDR3aa: CASKGRGIQETQYF
CDR3nt: TGTGCCAGCAAAGGCAGGGGTATCCAAGAGACCCAGTACTTC

v_gene: TRBV5-1
j_gene: TRBJ1-1
abundance: once
d_gene: -
CDR3aa: CASSGGAGGNTEAFF
CDR3nt: TGCGCCAGCAGCGGGGGGGCAGGCGGGAACACTGAAGCTTTCTTT

v_gene: TRBV6-6
j_gene: TRBJ2-1
abundance: -
d_gene: -
CDR3aa: CASSIQGSYNEQFF
CDR3nt: TGTGCCAGCAGTATCCAGGGCTCCTACAATGAGCAGTTCTTC

v_gene: TRBV6-1
j_gene: TRBJ2-7
abundance: -
d_gene: -
CDR3aa: CASSEAGGLYEQYF
CDR3nt: TGTGCCAGCAGTGAAGCAGGGGGTCTCTACGAGCAGTACTTC

v_gene: TRBV7-6
j_gene: TRBJ2-1
abundance: -
d_gene: -
CDR3aa: CASSLAYHNEQFF
CDR3nt: TGTGCCAGCAGCTTAGCCTACCACAATGAGCAGTTCTTC

v_gene: TRBV19
j_gene: TRBJ2-5
abundance: once
d_gene: -
CDR3aa: CASSGDTVQETQYF
CDR3nt: TGTGCCAGTAGTGGTGACACAGTACAAGAGACCCAGTACTTC

v_gene: TRBV6-6
j_gene: TRBJ2-7
abundance: -
d_gene: TRBD2
CDR3aa: CASSSRTSGSFEQYF
CDR3nt: TGTGCCAGCAGTTCGCGGACTAGCGGGAGTTTCGAGCAGTACTTC

v_gene: TRBV4-3
j_gene: TRBJ2-7
abundance: -
d_gene: TRBD2
CDR3aa: CASSQGRLAAVYEQYF
CDR3nt: TGCGCCAGCAGCCAAGGTCGGCTAGCGGCAGTATACGAGCAGTACTTC

v_gene: TRBV27
j_gene: TRBJ1-4
abundance: -
d_gene: -
CDR3aa: CASSYRPGGVEKLFF
CDR3nt: TGTGCCAGCAGTTACCGTCCAGGAGGCGTTGAAAAACTGTTTTTT

v_gene: TRBV7-9
j_gene: TRBJ1-2
abundance: -
d_gene: TRBD1
CDR3aa: CASSLSGTANYGYTF
CDR3nt: TGTGCCAGCAGCTTATCCGGGACAGCCAACTATGGCTACACCTTC

v_gene: TRBV2
j_gene: TRBJ1-1
abundance: -
d_gene: TRBD1
CDR3aa: CASSWTGGNTEAFF
CDR3nt: TGTGCCAGCAGTTGGACAGGGGGGAACACTGAAGCTTTCTTT

v_gene: TRBV5-4
j_gene: TRBJ2-2
abundance: -
d_gene: -
CDR3aa: CASGRSFTGELFF
CDR3nt: TGTGCCAGCGGTCGGAGTTTCACCGGGGAGCTGTTTTTT

v_gene: TRBV7-2
j_gene: TRBJ1-5
abundance: -
d_gene: -
CDR3aa: CASSSPFEPNQPQHF
CDR3nt: TGTGCCAGCAGCTCCCCCTTTGAGCCTAATCAGCCCCAGCATTTT

v_gene: TRBV19
j_gene: TRBJ1-1
abundance: -
d_gene: TRBD1
CDR3aa: CASILGQGANTEAFF
CDR3nt: TGTGCCAGTATCCTAGGACAGGGGGCGAACACTGAAGCTTTCTTT

v_gene: TRBV28
j_gene: TRBJ2-7
abundance: -
d_gene: -
CDR3aa: CASRSRGSGEQYF
CDR3nt: TGTGCCAGCAGATCCCGGGGTAGTGGGGAGCAGTACTTC

v_gene: TRBV4-2
j_gene: TRBJ2-1
abundance: -
d_gene: TRBD2
CDR3aa: CASSLTLAPPLQFF
CDR3nt: TGTGCCAGCAGCCTAACACTAGCGCCGCCTCTCCAGTTCTTC

v_gene: TRBV12-5
j_gene: TRBJ2-5
abundance: once
d_gene: -
CDR3aa: CASGLTAGPQETQYF
CDR3nt: TGTGCTAGTGGTTTGACCGCGGGACCCCAAGAGACCCAGTACTTC